This TCR beta chain was captured in a study of cytotoxic CD8 clonotypes in ibrutinib-treated CLL. Whole-study results and caveats: Clonality climbed at ibrutinib response, then dropped toward baseline at progression.

About this clone itself: What it recognizes is unknown.

Generated by immunoSEQ multiplex PCR, the TCRdb table keeps only in-frame clones and is missing some. This table holds approximately 340,000 clones, 67% found once. The TCR sequence derives from a human donor with chronic lymphocytic leukemia. Specimen: PBMCs, collected after 36 months of ibrutinib treatment.

DNA for the CDR3: TGTGCCACCAGCAGAGTGGGAGGGCTTGGCAATGAGCAGTTCTTC. Translating it yields CATSRVGGLGNEQFF. The gene calls are TRBV15 and TRBJ2-1; 7 bases match TRBD2. The CDR3 covers 15 residues. In germline, CDR1 is LNHNV, CDR2 YYDKDF (reference sequence). The J segment lost 6 bases and the V segment lost 1 base, leaving 6 bases of the junction unmatched.